The T cell receptor (beta chain) under discussion was sequenced for a study of control samples from healthy donors and cancer patients. The V segment lost 2 bases and the J segment 2 bases; nucleotides outside the gene matches: 4. This CDR3 has 15 residues. Germline values: CDR1 SGHAT, CDR2 FQNNGV. Some clones are missing from TCRdb's copy, which holds only in-frame ones; the method was immunoSEQ multiplex PCR. The data show about 12,000 clones, with 85% to 95% seen just once and approximately 14% held by the top ten. The genes are TRBV11-2 and TRBJ2-7; the match to TRBD2 covers 9 bases. Sequencing was performed on PBMCs. This receptor was obtained from a man at least 80 years old with lung cancer. Written as DNA, the CDR3 is TGTGCCAGCAGCTTATTAGCTAGCGGGGCCTACGAGCAGTACTTC. Protein sequence: CASSLLASGAYEQYF. The whole variable domain, remainder taken from reference TRBV11-2 and TRBJ2-7, is EAGVAQSPRYKIIEKRQSVAFWCNPISGHATLYWYQQILGQGPKLLIQFQNNGVVDDSQLPKDRFSAERLKGVDSTLKIQPAKLEDSAVYLCASSLLASGAYEQYFGPGTRLTVT.